This T cell receptor (beta chain) came from a study of blood T cell repertoires in COVID-19. V shed 5 bases, J shed 15 bases, and the junction held 7 bases outside the gene matches. This CDR3 is built from 14 residues. The V gene's germline CDR1 is SGHTA and CDR2 FQGNSA. The assay was immunoSEQ multiplex PCR, and TCRdb's table has in-frame clones only and misses some. The data contain 50,000 to 75,000 clones, about 89% of them singletons. The chain has TRBV7-2 and TRBJ2-1; 16 nucleotides agree with TRBD2. The sample comprised peripheral blood. This TCR was recovered from a man aged 55 to 69 with acute or convalescent COVID-19. Here the CDR3 reads CASSTGLAGGQLFF. The CDR3 coding sequence is TGTGCCAGCAGCACGGGACTAGCGGGGGGGCAGTTGTTCTTC.